These 14 T cell receptor beta chains originate from one sample sequenced in a study of cytomegalovirus exposure and HLA in healthy donors. The PCR had 60 Vbeta and 13 Jbeta primers. The repertoire was sequenced with immunoSEQ multiplex PCR; TCRdb's copy has only in-frame clones and lacks some. The sample records roughly 140,000 clones, about 80% being singletons. Input material: PBMCs. The receptor set was obtained from a man between 18 and 29 years old in good health and CMV-seronegative.

The gene calls are TRBV6-6 and TRBJ2-1; D call uncertain. V was shortened by 6 bases and J by 1 base, with 16 bases between the two germline ends. The CDR3 runs 16 residues. Germline CDR1 MNHNY, CDR2 SVGAGI (reference sequence). CDR3 in amino acids: CASSAGRGVSYNEQFF. CDR3 bases: TGTGCCAGCAGCGCCGGTAGAGGAGTATCCTACAATGAGCAGTTCTTC.

This clone has only a few counts. This chain links TRBV28 with TRBJ2-1; D uncertain. The CDR3 extends over 16 amino acids. V was cut by 6 bases and J by 5 bases, with 20 bases left in between. Germline V gene lookup returns CDR1 MDHEN and CDR2 SYDVKM. CDR3 coding DNA: TGTGCCAGCAGGGGTAATTTGGCTAGACGGAACAATGAGCAGTTCTTC. Its protein product is CASRGNLARRNNEQFF.

The chain has TRBV12-5 and TRBJ1-2; D remains ambiguous. There are 17 residues in the CDR3. Germline V gives CDR1 LGHNT, CDR2 FRNRAP. The V end was cut by 4 bases, the J end by 1 base, with 19 bases between. The CDR3: CASGSVLRHTDNYGYTF. CDR3 bases: TGTGCTAGTGGTTCCGTACTGAGACATACAGATAACTATGGCTACACCTTC.

On this clone itself: The junction shows a germline mismatch at one end, possibly a read error. J is TRBJ2-1 and V is TRBV5-1; 10 bases fit TRBD2. Germline assignment: CDR1 SGHRS and CDR2 YFSETQ. The CDR3 sequence is 15 residues long. In DNA form, the CDR3 reads TGCGCCAGCAGCTTAAGCGGGGGGGCCCTCAATGAGCAGCTCTTC. This sequence encodes CASSLSGGALNEQLF.

The chain couples TRBV6-1 to TRBJ2-3, with D tentatively TRBD2 (6 bases). This CDR3 region has 19 residues. CDR1 and CDR2 from the germline V gene are MNHNS and SASEGT. The ends were cut back, 2 bases at V and 2 bases at J, with 23 bases in the middle. The chain's CDR3 is CASSELAWNGGDYTDTQYF. The DNA for the CDR3 is TGTGCCAGCAGTGAACTAGCGTGGAACGGGGGAGATTACACAGATACGCAGTATTTT.

V and J are TRBV7-6 and TRBJ1-1, with TRBD1 identical over 7 bases. The length of the CDR3 is 14 residues. The germline V gene encodes CDR1 SGHVS and CDR2 FNYEAQ. The V and J ends lost 4 bases and 8 bases, in that order; junction bases with no gene match: 10. CDR3 sequence (DNA): TGTGCCAGCAGCTCCCGGACAGGAGAGCAAGAAGCTTTCTTT. This encodes CASSSRTGEQEAFF.

The V gene is TRBV7-3, the J gene TRBJ2-3; 8 bases are shared with TRBD2. V dropped 5 bases and J dropped 10; count of bases not matched to a gene: 5. The CDR3 runs to 12 residues. Per the germline V gene, CDR1 is SGHTA and CDR2 is FQGTGA. CDR3 in DNA: TGTGCCAGCAGCCCTGCGGGGGGTCCGCAGTATTTT. Its translation is CASSPAGGPQYF. The variable domain in full, with the rest retrieved from reference TRBV7-3 and TRBJ2-3, is GAGVSQTPSNKVTEKGKYVELRCDPISGHTALYWYRQSLGQGPEFLIYFQGTGAADDSGLPNDRFFAVRPEGSVSTLKIQRTERGDSAVYLCASSPAGGPQYFGPGTRLTVL.

This chain uses TRBV20-1 with TRBJ1-4; D is unclear. Germline CDR1 reads DFQATT; CDR2 reads SNEGSKA (reference sequence). This CDR3 spans 11 amino acids. Trimming cost V 2 bases and J 13 bases, with 11 bases left between them. CDR3 sequence (DNA): TGCAGTGCTAGAACAGCCCGAGTACTGTTTTTT. Amino acids: CSARTARVLFF.

V and J are TRBV7-9 and TRBJ1-1, with D hard to call. The CDR3 contains 16 residues. V was trimmed by 0 bases and J by 8 bases, leaving 19 bases between them. CDR1 is SEHNR, CDR2 FQNEAQ, per germline (reference sequence). This CDR3 reads CASSLAPHEHRREAFF. Written as DNA, the CDR3 is TGTGCCAGCAGCTTAGCCCCACACGAACACCGGAGGGAAGCTTTCTTT.

The CDR3 protein is CASSYNRGEQYF. For the CDR3, the DNA is TGTGCCAGCAGTTATAACAGGGGCGAGCAGTACTTC. The genes are TRBV6-6 and TRBJ2-5; 7 bases are shared with TRBD1. The DNA end favors TRBJ2-7, so the J call may be wrong. In germline, CDR1 is MNHNY, CDR2 SVGAGI (reference sequence). The CDR3 consists of 12 residues.

The rearrangement uses TRBV5-6 and TRBJ2-3; possibly TRBD1 for D (6 bases). The length of the CDR3 is 16 residues. In germline, CDR1 is SGHDT, CDR2 YYEEEE. V lost 1 base to trimming and J lost 4 bases, with 16 bases between them. CDR3 DNA: TGTGCCAGCAGCTTGCTAGTTTCGGGACACTCAGATACGCAGTATTTT. This gives the protein CASSLLVSGHSDTQYF.

This CDR3 is CSVQTGGQPQHF. DNA of the CDR3: TGCAGCGTACAGACAGGGGGCCAGCCCCAGCATTTT. The V call is TRBV29-1, the J call TRBJ1-5, with TRBD1 identical over 10 bases. V trimming: 6 bases; J trimming: 7 bases; junction bases outside the gene matches: 3. Germline-derived CDR1 and CDR2 are SQVTM and ANQGSEA. The length of the CDR3 is 12 residues.

This chain joins TRBV6-1 and TRBJ1-2; maybe TRBD1 (6 bases). Germline CDR1 MNHNS, CDR2 SASEGT. CDR3 length equals 14 residues. Trimming removed 4 bases from V and 6 bases from J, with 15 bases in between. The CDR3 spells CASSVRQVGNGYTF. The CDR3 nucleotides are TGTGCCAGCAGTGTAAGACAGGTCGGAAATGGCTACACCTTC.

This chain joins TRBV11-2 and TRBJ2-2; 12 bases align to TRBD2. The trim removed 4 bases at V and 6 bases at J, leaving 6 bases unmatched. The CDR3 runs 16 residues. The germline CDR1 and CDR2 sequences are SGHAT and FQNNGV. CDR3 coding DNA: TGTGCCAGCAGCTCCTCCCTAGCGGGAGGGTCCGGGGAGCTGTTTTTT. It translates to CASSSSLAGGSGELFF.